This record looks at one TCR beta chain sequence and its context. Its antigen is unknown. The read stops 3 residues short of the end of the CDR3; the missing end is completed from the germline J gene. Blood samples were heparinized, roughly 5 to 8.5 ml per donor. Looked up from germline, CDR1 is MNHNS and CDR2 is SASEGT. The CDR3 is 15 amino acids. Control and CVID samples contributed equal amounts of genomic DNA. Clones were sequenced by immunoSEQ multiplex PCR, and TCRdb holds only the in-frame ones, with some missing. This repertoire holds approximately 44,000 clones, and none appear only once. The entry originates in a study of T cell clonality in common variable immunodeficiency. Study results and caveats: Fewer TCRbeta clones were shared among CVID subjects than controls. CVID subjects had higher TCRbeta clonality than healthy controls, most marked in about a third.

The sequenced sample consisted of peripheral blood mononuclear cells. The receptor's source is a person aged 18 to 75 in good health. The chain uses TRBV6-1 and TRBJ1-2; D ambiguous. CDR3 DNA, as far as it was read: TGTGCCAGCAGTGAAACGGGTTCGGGAGCGGATGAC. As protein: CASSETGSGADD. The entire CDR3 is CASSETGSGADDYTF.